Listed below are T cell receptor beta chains from one sample, sequenced in a study of T cell repertoires in cytomegalovirus infection. These TCRs' antigens remain unknown. In TCRdb, the reads were re-called with MiXCR into one record per CDR3 protein. The sample yields about 110,000 distinct CDR3 sequences, less than 30% seen once. Sequenced here: CD8+ T cells from cultured PBMCs, sampled from culture after CMV antigen stimulation. The receptors were sampled from a human donor in good health (CMV status not recorded). Some clones in this sample may be carry-over from other donors' samples. The conserved cysteine and the conserved F or W are not part of the CDR3 here.

TRBJ2-1	TRBV19	ASRSGNYNEQF
TRBJ2-7	TRBV12-3/TRBV12-4	ASGKGGTYEQY
TRBJ1-1	TRBV7-2	ASSLAFGITEAF
TRBJ2-3	TRBV6-1	ASSEALHRGTDTQY
TRBJ1-2	TRBV12-3/TRBV12-4	ASSPTTGVNYGYT
TRBJ2-2	TRBV27	ASSLQYTGELF
TRBJ2-1	TRBV7-9	ASAILRGGFYNEQF
TRBJ1-5	TRBV5-5	ASSRGQNSNQPQH
TRBJ2-7	TRBV11-1	ASSLGGEAYEQY
TRBJ2-3	TRBV11-1	ASSLEISTDTQY
TRBJ2-1	TRBV27	ASSLSFGSYNEQF
TRBJ2-5	TRBV6-6	ASSDLGAVQETQY
TRBJ2-3	TRBV30	AWCQGSTDTQY
TRBJ2-7	TRBV2	ASSEALQSYEQY
TRBJ1-4	TRBV7-8	ASSSPRDRGQGEKLF
TRBJ2-2	TRBV4-2	ASSQEGWLTGELF
TRBJ2-1	TRBV10-2	ASSESHYNEQF
TRBJ1-5	TRBV30	AWSVRPGQGQKPQH
TRBJ2-5	TRBV6-1	ASSEALLGEETQY
TRBJ1-2	TRBV30	AWSENNYGYT
TRBJ2-7	TRBV12-3/TRBV12-4	ASSPRGPYEQY
TRBJ2-5	TRBV9	ASSPSGRGSQETQY
TRBJ1-1	TRBV19	ASTSSKAVMNTEAF
TRBJ2-2	TRBV19	ASQRTGVAGELF
TRBJ2-5	TRBV15	ATSREGLAGGGETQY
TRBJ2-2	TRBV11-2	ASSPRTGLAGTGELF
TRBJ2-5	TRBV6-5	ASSFTGEETQY
TRBJ2-2	TRBV4-1	ASSHPTTGSVTGELF
TRBJ2-2	TRBV12-3/TRBV12-4	ASSGGQVNGELF
TRBJ1-6	TRBV5-1	ASSLGGRESSYNSPLH
TRBJ2-5	TRBV7-3	ASSLVAGGPVETQY
TRBJ1-1	TRBV12-3/TRBV12-4	ASARGDTEAF
TRBJ2-7	TRBV25-1	ASSGGTGWDEQY
TRBJ2-2	TRBV29-1	SVEDGYAGELF
TRBJ2-3	TRBV6-5	ASSYSTSGTDTQY
TRBJ2-2	TRBV7-9	ASSVGSGELF
TRBJ2-3	TRBV7-2	ASSLFADTQY
TRBJ2-5	TRBV27	ASRPSDRIQETQY
TRBJ1-1	TRBV15	ATSRDQGHTEAF
TRBJ2-5	TRBV2	ASSVRTSGDEYQETQY
TRBJ2-7	TRBV4-1	ASSQDMVRDRGTGEQY
TRBJ1-1	TRBV6-8	ASSYLGDTEAF
TRBJ1-3	TRBV7-8	ASSPRDRWTGNTIY
TRBJ1-1	TRBV12-5	ASGDDLSGATEAF
TRBJ2-3	TRBV4-1	ASSQEERATDTQY
TRBJ1-4	TRBV19	ASTSLLQNEKLF
TRBJ2-2	TRBV12-3/TRBV12-4	ASSHGTGTGELF
TRBJ1-2	TRBV7-2	ASSLFVPNYGYI
TRBJ1-6	TRBV6-5	DTTETGGYSPLH
TRBJ2-7	TRBV20-1	SAREIDRGYEQY
TRBJ2-7	TRBV5-1	ASSLIGPTYEQY
TRBJ2-3	TRBV4-1	ASKPTGTSGDTQY
TRBJ2-3	TRBV2	AADPVAGVTDTQY
TRBJ2-1	TRBV4-1	ASSQDRTTYNEQF
TRBJ2-1	TRBV7-3	ASSFDRGYNEQF
TRBJ1-3	TRBV20-1	SARVLWGPSGNTIY
TRBJ2-7	TRBV11-1	ASSQPGIYEQY